This TCR beta chain emerged from a study of T cells expressing NK-cell markers. Germline loops: CDR1 KGHSH, CDR2 LQKENI. The CDR3 length is 17 residues. Using the 5' RACE reads, TCRdb records one entry per CDR3 protein without DNA. Its table records around 15,000 distinct CDR3 sequences. The source material was blood T cells: a sorted CD56 or NKG2C T cell subset, CD4+ or CD8+ T cells, or bulk PBMC T cells (not recorded which). The clonotype comes from a man between 18 and 69 years old in good health. The chain uses TRBV18 and TRBJ2-5; TCRdb's D call of TRBD2 is untestable without DNA. CDR3: CASSPSGGTNLQETQYF.